Listed here is a single TCR beta chain. Its antigen remains unidentified. This sample stems from a study of blood T cells in healthy people across ages. Study-level results: Diversity estimates from one million T cells were considered underestimates.

Next came a second PCR, run for roughly 6 to 11 cycles, which used a sample-barcoded 5' primer along with a J-beta primer mix. Through a template-switch adaptor with 12 random nucleotides, each cDNA molecule received a tag. TCRdb fed the 5' RACE reads into MiXCR, producing one record per CDR3 protein. The sample holds around 780,000 distinct CDR3 sequences, more than 55% seen once. The germline CDR1 and CDR2 sequences are SGHTA and FQGNSA. The V gene end was trimmed by 1 base and the J gene end by 3 bases; junction bases not matched to a gene: 4. The CDR3 covers 15 residues. The sample consisted of blood. The TCR was taken from a man aged 35-49 years in good health. This rearrangement joins TRBV7-2 to TRBJ2-7, with 9 nucleotides matching TRBD2. The CDR3: CASSLGLAVDYEQYF. As DNA, the CDR3 is TGTGCCAGCAGCTTAGGACTAGCGGTTGACTACGAGCAGTACTTC.